This paragraph covers one T cell receptor beta chain sequence. This entry comes from a study of T-cell memory formation after mild COVID-19. Study at large: Across donors, TCR clusters were largely donor specific.

In TCRdb, the 5' RACE reads were re-called with MiXCR into one record per CDR3 protein. Here the sample spans 470,000 or so distinct CDR3 sequences, under 20% being singletons. With 3 bases removed from V and 4 bases from J, the gap between germline ends came to 9 bases. The CDR3 sequence is 13 residues long. The sequence came from a man in his late teens or twenties who had mild COVID-19 (a few samples of this study predate the infection). Cell type and time point are not known. The chain is built from TRBV12-3 or TRBV12-4 and TRBJ1-1; D uncertain. Material for sequencing was PBMCs or a T cell subset sorted from them (not recorded which). CDR3 in amino acids: CASSLDGRTEAFF. The CDR3 DNA reads TGTGCCAGCAGTTTGGACGGGCGCACTGAAGCTTTCTTT.